Listed here are 32 T cell receptor beta chains from one sample, sequenced in a study of cytomegalovirus exposure and HLA in healthy donors. Primers for the PCR totalled 60 Vbeta and 13 Jbeta. Sequencing used immunoSEQ multiplex PCR; TCRdb keeps in-frame clones, though not all of them. The sample has around 170,000 clones; 82% are singletons. Sequenced: PBMCs. These receptors originate from a young woman in good health and CMV-seronegative.

V is TRBV5-1 and J is TRBJ1-1, with D possibly TRBD1 on 6 matching bases. Germline V CDR1 and CDR2: SGHRS, YFSETQ. V was cut by 4 bases and J by 4 bases, with 14 bases left in between. There are 14 residues in the CDR3. The CDR3 DNA follows: TGCGCCAGCAGCGAGGACAGACTGATCACTGAAGCTTTCTTT. It specifies CASSEDRLITEAFF.

This clone has just a few counts. The V call is TRBV29-1, the J call TRBJ2-7, with 8 bases that match TRBD2. Trimming at V came to 4 bases and at J to 1 base, leaving 3 bases not matched to a gene. The CDR3 length is 13 residues. The germline CDR1 and CDR2 sequences are SQVTM and ANQGSEA. The CDR3 sequence is CSVGGGRSYEQYF. The CDR3 DNA sequence: TGCAGCGTTGGTGGCGGGAGGTCCTACGAGCAGTACTTC.

This clone has a handful of counts. The chain recombines TRBV10-2 with TRBJ1-4; D is unresolved. This CDR3 has 15 amino acids. V gave up 2 bases and J gave up 2 bases, with 9 bases separating them. CDR1 is WSHSY and CDR2 is SAAADI in the germline V gene. The CDR3 is CASSEISGTNEKLFF. CDR3 DNA sequence: TGCGCCAGCAGTGAGATTTCCGGGACTAATGAAAAACTGTTTTTT.

This rearrangement joins TRBV6-1 to TRBJ2-5, with 8 bases identical to TRBD2. Germline loops: CDR1 MNHNS, CDR2 SASEGT. V lost 2 bases to trimming and J lost 1 base; unmatched junction nucleotides: 12. CDR3 size: 18 residues. In DNA form, the CDR3 reads TGTGCCAGCAGTGAAATTCTGTACGTAGGGACTAGCCAAGAGACCCAGTACTTC. This gives the protein CASSEILYVGTSQETQYF.

As to this clone: Germline is not matched at one junction end, which may reflect a read error. The rearrangement links TRBV6-1 to TRBJ2-5, with D uncertain. Germline CDR1 and CDR2: MNHNS and SASEGT. CDR3 length: 15 amino acids. CDR3 bases: TGTGCCAGCACTGAAGGATTCAGGCTCCAAGAGACCCAGTACTTC. Protein sequence: CASTEGFRLQETQYF.

The genes are TRBV6-4 and TRBJ1-1; TRBD1 is a possible D gene (6 bases). The CDR3 contains 13 residues. Germline V gene lookup returns CDR1 MRHNA and CDR2 SNTAGT. V was clipped by 5 bases and J by 10 bases, with 17 bases between them. Here the CDR3 DNA reads TGTGCCAGCAGTACACAGGGCCCACCAGTAGCTTTCTTT. Its protein product is CASSTQGPPVAFF.

This chain links TRBV19 with TRBJ1-4; possible D gene TRBD1, 6 bases. V lost 9 bases to trimming and J lost 7 bases, with 15 bases between them. The CDR3 totals 13 residues. The germline gives CDR1 LNHDA, CDR2 SQIVND (reference sequence). DNA of the CDR3: TGTGCCAGCAATACAGGGAGGGGTGAAAAACTGTTTTTT. Translated: CASNTGRGEKLFF.

The chain recombines TRBV6-4 with TRBJ2-1; 13 bases map to TRBD2. CDR1 is MRHNA, CDR2 SNTAGT, per germline. V lost 3 bases, J lost 10 bases, and 3 bases stayed unmatched. This CDR3 spans 14 amino acids. The CDR3 spells CASSELAGGQEQFF. The CDR3 DNA reads as TGTGCCAGCAGTGAACTAGCGGGGGGGCAGGAGCAGTTCTTC.

This chain uses TRBV19 with TRBJ1-5; no reliable D call. Trimming took off 1 base at V and 0 bases at J, with 7 bases between the two ends. Germline CDR1 is LNHDA and CDR2 is SQIVND (reference sequence). This CDR3 spans 15 amino acids. The CDR3 DNA sequence: TGTGCCAGTAGTATAGTCGGGGATAGCAATCAGCCCCAGCATTTT. Encoded protein: CASSIVGDSNQPQHF. Looking up the rest from reference TRBV19 and TRBJ1-5 gives the full variable domain: DGGITQSPKYLFRKEGQNVTLSCEQNLNHDAMYWYRQDPGQGLRLIYYSQIVNDFQKGDIAEGYSVSREKKESFPLTVTSAQKNPTAFYLCASSIVGDSNQPQHFGDGTRLSIL.

In its sample, this clone was seen once. The rearrangement uses TRBV11-2 and TRBJ2-7; weak D call: TRBD1 (5 bases). V lost 5 bases to trimming and J lost 3 bases, with 8 bases between them. The germline V gene encodes CDR1 SGHAT and CDR2 FQNNGV. This CDR3 is 12 amino acids long. The CDR3 bases are TGTGCCAGCAGCGGAGACAGCTACGAGCAGTACTTC. Protein: CASSGDSYEQYF.

V and J are TRBV25-1 and TRBJ2-5; D may be TRBD2 (5 bases). From germline, CDR1 is MGHDK and CDR2 SYGVNS. Trimming took 2 bases from V and 7 from J, leaving 14 bases between them. CDR3 length: 14 amino acids. The CDR3 DNA follows: TGTGCCAGCAGTGAAGAAGAGCGGCTTGGGACCCAGTACTTC. Translation: CASSEEERLGTQYF.

To note about this clone: The junction departs from germline at one end; a sequencing error may be responsible. The same CDR3 is also encoded by other DNA sequences in this sample. V is TRBV7-9 and J is TRBJ2-5, with D unresolved. This CDR3 region has 13 residues. Germline values: CDR1 SEHNR, CDR2 FQNEAQ (reference sequence). This CDR3 reads CASRLAGEETQYF. CDR3 DNA: TGTGCCAGCAGATTAGCTGGAGAAGAGACCCAGTACTTC.

The sample holds a few counts of this clone. The rearrangement joins TRBV18 to TRBJ1-6, with D uncertain. This CDR3 contains 13 residues. CDR1 is KGHSH, CDR2 LQKENI, per germline. Trimming pared 5 bases from V and 8 bases from J, leaving 10 bases between. CDR3 DNA sequence: TGTGCCAGCTCAGAGGATGGGTATTCACCCCTCCACTTT. This encodes CASSEDGYSPLHF. Together with reference TRBV18 and TRBJ1-6, the CDR3 gives the full variable domain: NAGVMQNPRHLVRRRGQEARLRCSPMKGHSHVYWYRQLPEEGLKFMVYLQKENIIDESGMPKERFSAEFPKEGPSILRIQQVVRGDSAAYFCASSEDGYSPLHFGNGTRLTVT.

V is TRBV4-2 and J is TRBJ2-2, with 9 bases matching TRBD1. Germline CDR1 and CDR2: LGHNA and YNFKEQ. CDR3 length: 18 residues. V shed 0 bases and J 4 bases; nucleotides not matched to a gene: 9. CDR3 loop: CASSQDNGRTGATGELFF. CDR3 nucleotide sequence: TGTGCCAGCAGCCAAGATAATGGCAGGACAGGGGCCACCGGGGAGCTGTTTTTT.

The rearrangement joins TRBV4-2 to TRBJ2-7, with TRBD2 matching 9 bases. The CDR3 has 15 amino acids. The ends lost 1 base at V and 2 bases at J; junction bases unmatched: 3. From germline, CDR1 is LGHNA and CDR2 YNFKEQ. CDR3 in amino acids: CASSQVASGTYEQYF. CDR3 bases: TGTGCCAGCAGCCAAGTGGCTAGCGGGACCTACGAGCAGTACTTC.

The rearrangement uses TRBV5-6 and TRBJ2-7; D is unresolved. In germline, CDR1 is SGHDT, CDR2 YYEEEE. The CDR3 covers 14 residues. V lost 4 bases and J lost 2, with 13 bases in between. The DNA of the CDR3 is TGTGCCAGCAGCACCACCACAGACCCCTACGAGCAGTACTTC. Translation gives CASSTTTDPYEQYF.

The V gene is TRBV5-1, the J gene TRBJ1-1; D gene ambiguous. Trimming left V 0 bases short and J 6 bases short, with 18 bases between. Germline V gives CDR1 SGHRS, CDR2 YFSETQ. This CDR3 is built from 16 residues. The CDR3 loop is CASSLEWKGGTPEAFF. The CDR3 DNA reads TGCGCCAGCAGCTTGGAATGGAAGGGAGGCACGCCTGAAGCTTTCTTT.

The rearrangement joins TRBV2 to TRBJ2-7, with TRBD2 identical over 7 bases. V shed 5 bases and J 2 bases; nucleotides not matched to a gene: 6. Germline loops: CDR1 SNHLY, CDR2 FYNNEI. This CDR3 contains 14 residues. In DNA form, the CDR3 reads TGTGCCAGCAGTCCCGGGACTACGACCTACGAGCAGTACTTC. It codes for CASSPGTTTYEQYF.

This clone has only a few counts. The chain carries TRBV6-1 and TRBJ2-7; D not resolved. Germline loops: CDR1 MNHNS, CDR2 SASEGT. Trimming took 6 bases from V and 2 from J, leaving 11 bases between them. The CDR3 spans 13 residues. The CDR3 DNA sequence: TGTGCCAGCAGGTGGCAGGTAACCTACGAGCAGTACTTC. This encodes CASRWQVTYEQYF.

V gene TRBV6-1 combines with J gene TRBJ1-4; 12 bases are shared with TRBD1. The germline CDR1 and CDR2 sequences are MNHNS and SASEGT. The CDR3 has 14 residues. V lost 6 bases and J lost 8; bases outside the gene matches: 4. The CDR3 bases are TGTGCCAGCAGAGGGACAGGGGGCCAAGAAAAACTGTTTTTT. This encodes CASRGTGGQEKLFF.

In this sample, this clone turned up once. J is TRBJ1-5 and V is TRBV19; a weak D match, TRBD1 (6 bases). The CDR3 is 18 amino acids. V was clipped by 7 bases and J by 2 bases, with 24 bases between them. The germline gives CDR1 LNHDA, CDR2 SQIVND (reference sequence). The CDR3 region is CASNTGQYFPSGNQPQHF. As DNA, the CDR3 is TGTGCCAGTAATACCGGACAGTATTTCCCTTCGGGCAATCAGCCCCAGCATTTT.

The chain combines TRBV10-3 with TRBJ2-7, with D possibly matching TRBD1 (6 bases). CDR3 size: 13 residues. CDR1 is ENHRY, CDR2 SYGVKD, per germline. The V and J ends lost 8 bases and 6 bases respectively, with 17 bases between them. The CDR3 loop reads CAIGLLSGVEQYF. CDR3 coding DNA: TGTGCCATCGGTCTCCTATCAGGGGTCGAGCAGTACTTC.

The gene calls are TRBV7-2 and TRBJ2-5; 8 positions agree with TRBD2. The germline CDR1 and CDR2 sequences are SGHTA and FQGNSA. There are 14 residues in the CDR3. V was pared by 5 bases and J by 5 bases, with 7 bases of the junction left unmatched. This chain's CDR3 is CASSATGGRETQYF. CDR3 DNA sequence: TGTGCCAGCAGCGCAACGGGGGGGCGTGAGACCCAGTACTTC. Full variable domain (remainder filled in from reference TRBV7-2 and TRBJ2-5): GAGVSQSPSNKVTEKGKDVELRCDPISGHTALYWYRQSLGQGLEFLIYFQGNSAPDKSGLPSDRFSAERTGGSVSTLTIQRTQQEDSAVYLCASSATGGRETQYFGPGTRLLVL.

V gene TRBV5-1 combines with J gene TRBJ2-7, with D perhaps TRBD1 (6 bases). The CDR3 consists of 15 residues. Trimming pared 4 bases from V and 3 bases from J, leaving 17 bases between. Germline CDR1 and CDR2: SGHRS and YFSETQ. This CDR3 is CASSPSGTGIYEQYF. CDR3 nucleotide sequence: TGCGCCAGCAGCCCGAGTGGTACAGGGATCTACGAGCAGTACTTC. The full variable domain, with the rest looked up from reference TRBV5-1 and TRBJ2-7, is KAGVTQTPRYLIKTRGQQVTLSCSPISGHRSVSWYQQTPGQGLQFLFEYFSETQRNKGNFPGRFSGRQFSNSRSEMNVSTLELGDSALYLCASSPSGTGIYEQYFGPGTRLTVT.

This chain uses TRBV25-1 with TRBJ1-3; 7 bases are a match to TRBD1. The CDR3 has 13 residues. V lost 7 bases and J lost 4; bases outside the gene matches: 4. Germline V gene data show CDR1 as MGHDK and CDR2 as SYGVNS. Written as DNA, the CDR3 is TGTGCCAGCATCGACAGGGAAGGAAACACCATATATTTT. Residues: CASIDREGNTIYF.

The chain has TRBV14 and TRBJ2-1, with TRBD1 as a possible D gene (6 bases). V lost 4 bases and J 9 bases, leaving 13 bases between the germline ends. The V gene's germline CDR1 is SGHDN and CDR2 FVKESK. The CDR3 totals 13 residues. The CDR3 here is CASSRTGSSEQFF. The CDR3 DNA is TGTGCCAGCAGCCGAACAGGGTCGTCTGAGCAGTTCTTC.

V usage is TRBV4-2 and J usage is TRBJ1-4; TRBD1 agrees at 9 bases. This CDR3 is built from 16 residues. Per the germline V gene, CDR1 is LGHNA and CDR2 is YNFKEQ. J was trimmed by 4 bases and V by 0 bases; bases with no gene match: 3. CDR3 nucleotides: TGTGCCAGCAGCCAAGATACAGGGGGCTTTAATGAAAAACTGTTTTTT. This sequence encodes CASSQDTGGFNEKLFF.

This chain uses TRBV5-4 with TRBJ1-4, with D perhaps TRBD1 (6 bases). CDR3 length equals 17 residues. The germline V gene encodes CDR1 SGHNT and CDR2 YYREEE (reference sequence). V shed 4 bases and J shed 0 bases, with 16 bases lying between them. The CDR3 is CASSIRGFGATNEKLFF. CDR3 sequence (DNA): TGTGCCAGCAGCATTAGGGGGTTCGGAGCAACTAATGAAAAACTGTTTTTT.

J is TRBJ2-7 and V is TRBV7-9; a weak D match, TRBD2 (6 bases). Germline V lookup: CDR1 SEHNR, CDR2 FQNEAQ (reference sequence). The CDR3 extends over 15 amino acids. V lost 4 bases to trimming and J lost 2 bases, with 15 bases between them. The CDR3 sequence: CASSSGTPGAYEQYF. The CDR3 DNA sequence: TGTGCCAGCAGCTCCGGGACCCCGGGGGCCTACGAGCAGTACTTC.

The chain recombines TRBV27 with TRBJ1-1; D may be TRBD1 (5 bases). Trimming stripped 2 bases from V and 4 bases from J, with 14 bases between. CDR1 and CDR2 from the germline V gene are MNHEY and SMNVEV (reference sequence). The CDR3 covers 15 residues. Here the CDR3 DNA reads TGTGCCAGCAGTTTACTTGGCAGGGTAGGCACTGAAGCTTTCTTT. Its protein product is CASSLLGRVGTEAFF.

This rearrangement joins TRBV14 to TRBJ1-3, with D unclear. Trimming pared 1 base from V and 0 bases from J, leaving 4 bases between. Germline CDR1 reads SGHDN; CDR2 reads FVKESK. This CDR3 is 14 amino acids long. As DNA, the CDR3 is TGTGCCAGCAGCCAAGGACACTCTGGAAACACCATATATTTT. This translates into CASSQGHSGNTIYF.

The J gene is TRBJ2-7, the V gene TRBV27; 9 nucleotides line up with TRBD2. Unmatched junction bases numbered 4, after V lost 3 bases and J lost 1 base. CDR1 is MNHEY and CDR2 is SMNVEV in the germline V gene (reference sequence). The CDR3 runs to 15 residues. CDR3 sequence (DNA): TGTGCCAGCAGTTTTACTAGCGGGCCATCCTACGAGCAGTACTTC. It encodes CASSFTSGPSYEQYF.